This record concerns one T cell receptor (beta chain) sequence. Its antigen is still unknown. Germline loops: CDR1 SGHRS, CDR2 YFSETQ. The CDR3 has 15 residues. Trimming took 1 base from V and 4 from J, leaving 9 bases between them. The sample originates from a study of T cells in localized non-small cell lung cancer. Whole-study results and caveats: Among blood samples, higher T cell density accompanied longer overall survival. Uninvolved neighboring lung showed the greatest T cell clonality, exceeding tumor. Turning up in adjacent lung were a median roughly 50 of the top 100 tumor clones.

Profiling relied on immunoSEQ multiplex PCR, and the TCRdb table lists in-frame clones only, not all of them. Counted here are approximately 57,000 clones, 86% occurring once; the ten biggest clones make up over 4%. This receptor was taken from a woman aged 35 to 69 with stage I lung adenocarcinoma. The sample consisted of peripheral blood, taken before any cancer treatment. The chain links TRBV5-1 to TRBJ2-6; maybe TRBD1 (5 bases). The CDR3 is CASSLQGSGANVLTF. The CDR3 DNA is TGCGCCAGCAGCTTGCAGGGATCCGGGGCCAACGTCCTGACTTTC.